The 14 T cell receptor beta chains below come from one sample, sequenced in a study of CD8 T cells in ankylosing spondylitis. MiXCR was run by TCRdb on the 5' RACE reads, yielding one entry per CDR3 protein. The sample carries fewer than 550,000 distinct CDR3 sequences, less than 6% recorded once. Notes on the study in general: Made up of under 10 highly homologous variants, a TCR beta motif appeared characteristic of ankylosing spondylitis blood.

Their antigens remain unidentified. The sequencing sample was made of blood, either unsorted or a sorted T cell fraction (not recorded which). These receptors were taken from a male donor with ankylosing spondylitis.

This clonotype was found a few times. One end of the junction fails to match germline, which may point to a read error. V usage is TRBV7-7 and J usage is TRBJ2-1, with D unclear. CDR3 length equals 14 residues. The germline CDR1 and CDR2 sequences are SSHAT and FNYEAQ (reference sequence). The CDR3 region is CASSLTQAANEQFF. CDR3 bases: TGTGCTAGCAGCTTAACGCAGGCCGCCAATGAGCAGTTCTTC.

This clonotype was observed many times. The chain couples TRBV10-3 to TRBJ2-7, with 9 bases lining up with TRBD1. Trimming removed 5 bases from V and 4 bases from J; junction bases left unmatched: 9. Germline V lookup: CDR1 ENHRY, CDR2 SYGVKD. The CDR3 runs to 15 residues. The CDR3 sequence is CAISPPDRGGYEQYF. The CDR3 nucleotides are TGTGCCATCAGTCCCCCGGACAGGGGAGGATACGAGCAGTACTTC.

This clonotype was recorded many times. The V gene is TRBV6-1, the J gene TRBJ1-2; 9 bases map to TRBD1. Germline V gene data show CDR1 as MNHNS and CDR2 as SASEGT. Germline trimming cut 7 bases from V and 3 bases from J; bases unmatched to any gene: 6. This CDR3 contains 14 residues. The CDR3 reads CASIRDRVDYGYTF. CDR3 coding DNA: TGTGCCAGCATCCGGGACAGGGTAGACTATGGCTACACCTTC.

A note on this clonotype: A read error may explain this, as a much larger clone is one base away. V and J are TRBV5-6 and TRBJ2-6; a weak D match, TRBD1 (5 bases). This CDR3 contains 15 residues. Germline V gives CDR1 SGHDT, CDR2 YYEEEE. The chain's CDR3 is CASSLTQAGANVLIF. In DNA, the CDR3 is TGTGCCAGCAGCTTGACGCAAGCTGGGGCCAACGTCCTGATTTTC.

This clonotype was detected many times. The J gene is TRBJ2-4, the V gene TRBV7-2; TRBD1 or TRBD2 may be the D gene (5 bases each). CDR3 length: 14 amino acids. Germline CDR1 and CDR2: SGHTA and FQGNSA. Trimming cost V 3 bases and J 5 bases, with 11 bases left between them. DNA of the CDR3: TGTGCCAGCAGCTTCCGCGAGGGACAAAACATTCAGTACTTC. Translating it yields CASSFREGQNIQYF.

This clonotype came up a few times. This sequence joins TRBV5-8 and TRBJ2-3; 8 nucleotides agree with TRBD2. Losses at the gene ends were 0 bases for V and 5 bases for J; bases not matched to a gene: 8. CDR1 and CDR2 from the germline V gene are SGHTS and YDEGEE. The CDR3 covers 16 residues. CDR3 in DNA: TGTGCCAGCAGCTTGGGTAGCGGGGAGGTTGGAGATACGCAGTATTTT. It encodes CASSLGSGEVGDTQYF.

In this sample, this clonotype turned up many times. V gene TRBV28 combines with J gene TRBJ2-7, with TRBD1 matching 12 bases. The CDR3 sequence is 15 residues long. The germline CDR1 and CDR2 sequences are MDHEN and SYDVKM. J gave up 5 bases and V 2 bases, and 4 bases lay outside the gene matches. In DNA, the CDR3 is TGTGCCAGCAGTTTACCAGGGACAGGGGGCCACGAGCAGTACTTC. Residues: CASSLPGTGGHEQYF. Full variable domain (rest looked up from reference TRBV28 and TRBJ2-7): DVKVTQSSRYLVKRTGEKVFLECVQDMDHENMFWYRQDPGLGLRLIYFSYDVKMKEKGDIPEGYSVSREKKERFSLILESASTNQTSMYLCASSLPGTGGHEQYFGPGTRLTVT.

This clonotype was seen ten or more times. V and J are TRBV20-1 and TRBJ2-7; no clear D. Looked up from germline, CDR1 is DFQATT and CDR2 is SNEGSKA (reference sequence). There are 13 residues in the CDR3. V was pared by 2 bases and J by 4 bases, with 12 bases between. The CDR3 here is CSARKPGRYEQYF. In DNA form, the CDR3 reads TGCAGTGCTAGAAAGCCCGGACGATACGAGCAGTACTTC.

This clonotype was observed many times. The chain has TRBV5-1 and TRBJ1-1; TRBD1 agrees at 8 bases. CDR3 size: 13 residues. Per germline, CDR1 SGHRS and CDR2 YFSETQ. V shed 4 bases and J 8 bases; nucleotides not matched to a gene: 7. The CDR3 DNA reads TGCGCCAGCAGCCCGACCGGACAGGGAGAAGCTTTCTTT. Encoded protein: CASSPTGQGEAFF.

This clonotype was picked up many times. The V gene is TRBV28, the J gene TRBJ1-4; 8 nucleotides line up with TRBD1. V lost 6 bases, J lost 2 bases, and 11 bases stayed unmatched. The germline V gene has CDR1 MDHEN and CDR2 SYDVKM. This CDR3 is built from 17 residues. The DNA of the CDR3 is TGTGCCAGCAGCCGAACAGGGGGGGCCTCGACTAATGAAAAACTGTTTTTT. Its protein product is CASSRTGGASTNEKLFF.

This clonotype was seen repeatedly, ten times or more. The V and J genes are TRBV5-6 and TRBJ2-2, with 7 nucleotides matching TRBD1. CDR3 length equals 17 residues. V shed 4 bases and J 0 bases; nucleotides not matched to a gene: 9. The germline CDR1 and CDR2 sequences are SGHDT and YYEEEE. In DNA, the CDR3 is TGTGCCAGCAGCCGGATCAACAGGGGACCGAACACCGGGGAGCTGTTTTTT. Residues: CASSRINRGPNTGELFF.

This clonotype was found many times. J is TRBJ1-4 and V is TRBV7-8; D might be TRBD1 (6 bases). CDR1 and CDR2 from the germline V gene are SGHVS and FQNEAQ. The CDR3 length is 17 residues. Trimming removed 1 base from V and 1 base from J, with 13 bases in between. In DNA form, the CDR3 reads TGTGCCAGCAGCTTAGACAGGGTTCAACTAACTAATGAAAAACTGTTTTTT. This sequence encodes CASSLDRVQLTNEKLFF.

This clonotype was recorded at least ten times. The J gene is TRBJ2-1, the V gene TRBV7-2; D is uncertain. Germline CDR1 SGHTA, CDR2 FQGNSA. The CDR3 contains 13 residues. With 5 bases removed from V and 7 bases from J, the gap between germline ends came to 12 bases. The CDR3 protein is CASSPRSGNEQFF. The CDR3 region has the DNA TGTGCCAGCAGCCCGCGGTCCGGAAATGAGCAGTTCTTC.

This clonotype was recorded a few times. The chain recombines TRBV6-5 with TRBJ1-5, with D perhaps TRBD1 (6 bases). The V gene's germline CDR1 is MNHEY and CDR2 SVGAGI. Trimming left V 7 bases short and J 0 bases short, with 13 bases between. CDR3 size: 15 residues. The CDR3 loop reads CASILQGNSNQPQHF. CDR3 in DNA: TGTGCCAGCATTTTACAGGGAAATAGCAATCAGCCCCAGCATTTT.